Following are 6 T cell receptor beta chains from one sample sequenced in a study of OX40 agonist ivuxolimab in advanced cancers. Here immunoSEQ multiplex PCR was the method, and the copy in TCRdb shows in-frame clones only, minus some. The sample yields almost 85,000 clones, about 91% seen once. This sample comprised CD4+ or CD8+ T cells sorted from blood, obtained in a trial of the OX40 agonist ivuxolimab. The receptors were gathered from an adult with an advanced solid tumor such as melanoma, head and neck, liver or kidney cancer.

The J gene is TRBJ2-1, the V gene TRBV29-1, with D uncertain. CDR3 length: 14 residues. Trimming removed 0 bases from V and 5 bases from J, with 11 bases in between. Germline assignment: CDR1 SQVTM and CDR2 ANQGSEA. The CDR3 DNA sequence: TGCAGCGTTGAAGAGGGCGGCATCGACAATGAGCAGTTCTTC. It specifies CSVEEGGIDNEQFF.

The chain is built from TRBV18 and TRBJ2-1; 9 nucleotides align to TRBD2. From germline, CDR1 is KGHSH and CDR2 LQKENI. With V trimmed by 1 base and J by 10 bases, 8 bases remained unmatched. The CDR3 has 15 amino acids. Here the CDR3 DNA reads TGTGCCAGCTCACCACGGCGGGGGGGCCCCCCCGAGCAGTTCTTC. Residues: CASSPRRGGPPEQFF.

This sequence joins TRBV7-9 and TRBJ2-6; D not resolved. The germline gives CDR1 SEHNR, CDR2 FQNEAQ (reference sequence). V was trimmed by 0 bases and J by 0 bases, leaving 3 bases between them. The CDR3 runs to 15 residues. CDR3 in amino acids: CASSLADSGANVLTF. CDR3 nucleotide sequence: TGTGCCAGCAGCTTAGCGGACTCTGGGGCCAACGTCCTGACTTTC. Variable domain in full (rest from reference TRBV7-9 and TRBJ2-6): DTGVSQNPRHKITKRGQNVTFRCDPISEHNRLYWYRQTLGQGPEFLTYFQNEAQLEKSRLLSDRFSAERPKGSFSTLEIQRTEQGDSAMYLCASSLADSGANVLTFGAGSRLTVL.

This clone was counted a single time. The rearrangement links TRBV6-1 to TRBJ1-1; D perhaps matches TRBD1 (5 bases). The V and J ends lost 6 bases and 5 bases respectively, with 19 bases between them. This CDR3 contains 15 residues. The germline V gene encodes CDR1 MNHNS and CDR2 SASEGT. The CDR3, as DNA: TGTGCCAGCAGGGGGGGGACGGTTGGGAAGACTGAAGCTTTCTTT. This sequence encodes CASRGGTVGKTEAFF.

CDR3 sequence: CASSRGGQDYEQYV. CDR3 nucleotide sequence: TGTGCCAGCAGTCGGGGGGGACAGGACTACGAGCAGTACGTC. The rearrangement links TRBV28 to TRBJ2-7; either TRBD1 or TRBD2 may supply D (8 bases each). Germline V gene lookup returns CDR1 MDHEN and CDR2 SYDVKM. Deletions cut 5 bases from V and 3 bases from J, with 14 bases between. This CDR3 is 14 amino acids long.

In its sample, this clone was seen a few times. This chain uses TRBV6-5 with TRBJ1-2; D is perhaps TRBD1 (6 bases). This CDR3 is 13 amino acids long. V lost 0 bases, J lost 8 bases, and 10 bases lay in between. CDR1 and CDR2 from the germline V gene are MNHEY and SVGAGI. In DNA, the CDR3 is TGTGCCAGCAGTTACTCTCCGGACAGAGGCTACACCTTC. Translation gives CASSYSPDRGYTF.